These 30 T cell receptor beta chains were all obtained from the same sample, sequenced in a study of molecular identifiers for immune sequencing clone quantification. TCRdb analysed the PCR reads with MiXCR anew, one entry per CDR3 protein. The sample holds more than 550,000 distinct CDR3 sequences; less than 30% are singletons and the top ten take about 0.73%. The material sequenced was naive CD8+ T cells from blood, with Jurkat cell RNA spiked in. Subset meaning: FACS-sorted CD8+CD4-CCR7+CD45RA+ naive T cells. The source is a human donor in good health. Some libraries in this study had Jurkat cell RNA spiked in.

The chain carries TRBV12-3 or TRBV12-4 and TRBJ2-1; 13 positions match TRBD2. The CDR3 is 16 amino acids. The V gene end was trimmed by 5 bases and the J gene end by 8 bases; junction bases not matched to a gene: 9. CDR3 sequence reads: CASSPETSGRTHEQFF. The CDR3 DNA is TGTGCCAGCAGTCCAGAGACTAGCGGGAGGACCCATGAGCAGTTCTTC.

In this sample, this clonotype turned up many times. The chain employs TRBV6-1 and TRBJ2-4; D might be TRBD1 (7 bases). Germline CDR1 MNHNS, CDR2 SASEGT. The CDR3 has 14 amino acids. V lost 6 bases to trimming and J lost 6 bases, with 15 bases between them. The chain's CDR3 is CASRAQGGRNIQYF. CDR3 DNA: TGTGCCAGCAGGGCGCAGGGGGGAAGAAACATTCAGTACTTC.

On this clonotype: A much larger clonotype is one base distant, so this may be a read error. The rearrangement uses TRBV4-1 and TRBJ1-1; unclear D gene. The CDR3 is 15 amino acids. Germline V gene data show CDR1 as MGHRA and CDR2 as YSYEKL. The V end lost 1 base, the J end lost 10 bases, and 19 bases lay between the germline ends. The CDR3: CASSQADGIWAAAFF. Written as DNA, the CDR3 is TGCGCCAGCAGCCAAGCGGATGGAATTTGGGCTGCAGCTTTCTTT.

This clonotype has ten or more counts. The chain employs TRBV6-5 and TRBJ1-1; D remains ambiguous. The CDR3 totals 15 residues. Between the trimmed V and J ends, which lost 6 bases and 2 bases, there was a span of 16 bases. Germline V gene data show CDR1 as MNHEY and CDR2 as SVGAGI. CDR3 bases: TGTGCCAGCAGCTCCCTGGGCGAGAGTAACACTGAAGCTTTCTTT. Its translation is CASSSLGESNTEAFF.

As for this clonotype: Since the CDR3 does not end with the conserved phenylalanine or tryptophan, this likely comes from a read error. J is TRBJ1-1 and V is TRBV7-9, with unresolved D. Germline CDR1 and CDR2: SEHNR and FQNEAQ (reference sequence). With 3 bases removed from V and 7 bases from J, the gap between germline ends came to 9 bases. The CDR3 runs to 12 residues. For the CDR3, the DNA is TGTGCCAGCAGCTTGGGAGGATTTGAAGCTTTCCTT. It translates to CASSLGGFEAFL.

This clonotype has more than one count but fewer than ten. V is TRBV4-3 and J is TRBJ2-7; D is unresolved. The CDR3 runs to 16 residues. Trimming left V 1 base short and J 0 bases short, with 13 bases between. Germline CDR1 is LGHNA and CDR2 is YSLEER. The CDR3 sequence: CASSQALVSSSYEQYF. The CDR3 nucleotides are TGCGCCAGCAGCCAAGCTCTGGTATCTAGCTCCTACGAGCAGTACTTC.

V gene TRBV19 combines with J gene TRBJ1-5; D is possibly TRBD1 (5 bases). From germline, CDR1 is LNHDA and CDR2 SQIVND (reference sequence). Trimming removed 2 bases from V and 2 bases from J, with 13 bases in between. CDR3 length equals 16 residues. The CDR3 DNA reads TGTGCCAGTAGTATATGGCAGGGAGTGGGCAATCAGCCCCAGCATTTT. Its translation is CASSIWQGVGNQPQHF.

This clonotype was observed a few times. The V gene is TRBV9, the J gene TRBJ1-1; D is perhaps TRBD1 (6 bases). CDR1 is SGDLS and CDR2 is YYNGEE in the germline V gene. Trimming cost V 4 bases and J 6 bases, with 13 bases left between them. The CDR3 sequence is 13 residues long. The CDR3 loop reads CASSPTGSAEAFF. CDR3 nucleotides: TGTGCCAGCAGCCCAACAGGGAGCGCTGAAGCTTTCTTT.

V and J are TRBV7-2 and TRBJ2-1; 10 nucleotides agree with TRBD1. Trimming removed 5 bases from V and 9 bases from J; junction bases left unmatched: 10. The CDR3 extends over 15 amino acids. Germline V gene data show CDR1 as SGHTA and CDR2 as FQGNSA. This CDR3 is CASSTAGTGVGEQFF. CDR3 sequence (DNA): TGTGCCAGCAGCACCGCCGGGACAGGGGTGGGTGAGCAGTTCTTC.

This clonotype was picked up a small number of times. The chain uses TRBV20-1 and TRBJ1-6; TRBD1 matches at 7 bases. This CDR3 comprises 15 residues. V trimming: 0 bases; J trimming: 8 bases; junction bases outside the gene matches: 7. Germline V lookup: CDR1 DFQATT, CDR2 SNEGSKA (reference sequence). The CDR3 here is CSARDSAGGDSPLHF. DNA of the CDR3: TGCAGTGCTAGAGATTCGGCAGGGGGGGATTCACCCCTCCACTTT.

There are many counts of this clonotype. CDR3 DNA: TGCGCCAGCAGCTTGGAGCCGGGCCGGGAGCAGTACTTC. It codes for CASSLEPGREQYF. V is TRBV5-1 and J is TRBJ2-7; D unresolved. The CDR3 totals 13 residues. Trimming took 0 bases from V and 7 from J, leaving 11 bases between them. The germline V gene has CDR1 SGHRS and CDR2 YFSETQ. The entire variable domain, with the rest obtained from reference TRBV5-1 and TRBJ2-7, is as follows: KAGVTQTPRYLIKTRGQQVTLSCSPISGHRSVSWYQQTPGQGLQFLFEYFSETQRNKGNFPGRFSGRQFSNSRSEMNVSTLELGDSALYLCASSLEPGREQYFGPGTRLTVT.

As for this clonotype: A much bigger clone sits one base away, suggesting this may be a read error. The chain employs TRBV4-1 and TRBJ1-5; D gene unclear. CDR3 length: 14 amino acids. CDR1 MGHRA and CDR2 YSYEKL come from the germline V gene. CDR3 nucleotides: TGCGCCCGCAGCCAAGATCTGGGGTTACAGCCCCAGCATTTT. Translating gives CARSQDLGLQPQHF.

In regard to this clonotype: A read error may be the cause here, since a much bigger clone is one base away. The chain has TRBV27 and TRBJ2-3, with 11 nucleotides matching TRBD2. The germline V gene encodes CDR1 MNHEY and CDR2 SMNVEV (reference sequence). V was clipped by 5 bases and J by 4 bases; unmatched bases: 11. The CDR3 covers 17 residues. The chain's CDR3 is CASSPPASGRWADTQYF. The CDR3 DNA follows: TGTGCCAGCAGTCCCCCTGCTAGCGGGAGGTGGGCAGATACGCAGTATTTT.

This clonotype was observed a few times. This chain links TRBV19 with TRBJ1-1; the D gene is possibly TRBD1 (5 bases). The V end lost 9 bases, the J end lost 3 bases, and 17 bases lay between the germline ends. The length of the CDR3 is 14 residues. Germline V gene data show CDR1 as LNHDA and CDR2 as SQIVND (reference sequence). The CDR3 spells CASYTHPRDTEAFF. CDR3 in DNA: TGTGCCAGCTACACCCATCCCAGGGACACTGAAGCTTTCTTT.

J is TRBJ2-7 and V is TRBV11-2; D gene unclear. Germline V CDR1 and CDR2: SGHAT, FQNNGV. V was shortened by 4 bases and J by 6 bases, with 10 bases between the two germline ends. The CDR3 runs 12 residues. This chain's CDR3 is CASSSGSREQYF. CDR3 in DNA: TGTGCCAGCAGCTCCGGTAGCCGCGAGCAGTACTTC.

This clonotype has more than one count but fewer than ten. This chain links TRBV4-3 with TRBJ1-5, with 8 bases fitting TRBD1. CDR3 length: 16 residues. Germline trimming cut 0 bases from V and 4 bases from J; bases unmatched to any gene: 5. The germline gives CDR1 LGHNA, CDR2 YSLEER. In DNA form, the CDR3 reads TGCGCCAGCAGCCAAGATTTTCAGGGGGCTAATCAGCCCCAGCATTTT. This translates into CASSQDFQGANQPQHF.

This clonotype was detected many times. The germline gene is not matched at one end of the junction; a read error may be the cause. The chain recombines TRBV27 with TRBJ2-5, with a weak D call TRBD2 (6 bases). The CDR3 totals 14 residues. Per germline, CDR1 MNHEY and CDR2 SMNVEV (reference sequence). CDR3 residues: CASSYQGGQQTQYF. The CDR3 DNA follows: TGTGCCAGCAGTTACCAGGGAGGCCAACAGACCCAGTACTTC.

V is TRBV12-3 or TRBV12-4 and J is TRBJ2-7; 8 bases are a match to TRBD1. The CDR3 contains 15 residues. With V trimmed by 5 bases and J by 4 bases, 10 bases remained unmatched. The CDR3 loop is CASSERTGSLYEQYF. Written as DNA, the CDR3 is TGTGCCAGCAGTGAAAGGACAGGGAGCCTTTACGAGCAGTACTTC.

The chain links TRBV11-2 to TRBJ2-7; 7 bases are a match to TRBD2. In germline, CDR1 is SGHAT, CDR2 FQNNGV. With 4 bases clipped from V and 2 bases from J, the junction kept 8 bases outside the gene matches. The CDR3 length is 15 residues. The CDR3 spells CASSSFAGRAYEQYF. The CDR3 coding sequence is TGTGCCAGCAGCTCCTTCGCTGGGAGGGCCTACGAGCAGTACTTC. The full variable domain, with the rest looked up from reference TRBV11-2 and TRBJ2-7, is EAGVAQSPRYKIIEKRQSVAFWCNPISGHATLYWYQQILGQGPKLLIQFQNNGVVDDSQLPKDRFSAERLKGVDSTLKIQPAKLEDSAVYLCASSSFAGRAYEQYFGPGTRLTVT.

This clonotype has ten or more counts. The CDR3 loop is CATSQGAGYTF. The CDR3 DNA sequence: TGTGCCACAAGTCAGGGGGCCGGCTACACCTTC. The V gene is TRBV19, the J gene TRBJ1-2; 8 nucleotides agree with TRBD1. CDR3 length: 11 residues. Per germline, CDR1 LNHDA and CDR2 SQIVND (reference sequence). J gave up 8 bases and V 10 bases, and 6 bases lay outside the gene matches.

This clonotype was counted ten times or more. The chain couples TRBV29-1 to TRBJ2-3; D not certain. CDR3 length: 12 residues. Germline V gene sequence: CDR1 SQVTM, CDR2 ANQGSEA. V lost 2 bases and J lost 3, with 6 bases in between. CDR3 in amino acids: CSVENPTDTQYF. The CDR3 region has the DNA TGCAGCGTTGAAAACCCTACAGATACGCAGTATTTT.

The rearrangement links TRBV29-1 to TRBJ2-7; TRBD2 aligns across 14 bases. The length of the CDR3 is 14 residues. Germline V gene data show CDR1 as SQVTM and CDR2 as ANQGSEA. The trim removed 4 bases at V and 2 bases at J, leaving 1 base unmatched. The CDR3 bases are TGCAGCGTTGGGGGACTAGCGGGAGCCTACGAGCAGTACTTC. This sequence encodes CSVGGLAGAYEQYF.

In this sample, this clonotype turned up many times. The rearrangement links TRBV30 to TRBJ1-1; TRBD1 might be the D (5 bases). V was pared by 2 bases and J by 0 bases, with 7 bases between. CDR3 length: 13 residues. CDR1 GTSNPN and CDR2 SVGIG come from the germline V gene (reference sequence). CDR3 residues: CAWSLGVNTEAFF. The CDR3 region has the DNA TGTGCCTGGAGTCTGGGGGTGAACACTGAAGCTTTCTTT.

The chain employs TRBV11-3 and TRBJ1-6; the D gene is possibly TRBD1 (5 bases). Germline V gives CDR1 SGHNT, CDR2 YENEEA. V dropped 5 bases and J dropped 5 bases, with 16 bases sitting between them. This CDR3 contains 16 residues. CDR3 residues: CASSPPGGFHNSPLHF. In DNA, the CDR3 is TGTGCCAGCAGCCCACCGGGGGGATTCCATAATTCACCCCTCCACTTT.

With regard to this clonotype: A clone one base away is much larger, so this may be a read error. The CDR3 nucleotides are TGCAGTGCTAGACCCGACAACTCCTACGGGCAGTACTTC. It specifies CSARPDNSYGQYF. V and J are TRBV20-1 and TRBJ2-7, with D uncertain. The length of the CDR3 is 13 residues. The germline V gene encodes CDR1 DFQATT and CDR2 SNEGSKA (reference sequence).

This clonotype showed up many times. The chain carries TRBV29-1 and TRBJ2-2; D is possibly TRBD1 (6 bases). This CDR3 comprises 13 residues. Germline CDR1 and CDR2: SQVTM and ANQGSEA. With 4 bases removed from V and 3 bases from J, the gap between germline ends came to 9 bases. CDR3: CSVGRGDTGELFF. As DNA, the CDR3 is TGCAGCGTTGGCAGGGGAGACACCGGGGAGCTGTTTTTT.

About this clonotype: A much bigger clone sits one base away, suggesting this may be a read error. The J gene is TRBJ1-1, the V gene TRBV28; D is unclear. The CDR3 covers 16 residues. Germline V gene lookup returns CDR1 MDHEN and CDR2 SYDVKM. V lost 5 bases and J lost 6, with 22 bases in between. CDR3 DNA: TGTGCCAGCAGTACGTCCTCCCACGACCGACACCCTGAAGCTTTCTTT. Translation gives CASSTSSHDRHPEAFF.

In regard to this clonotype: Possible read error: a much larger clone is one base away. This is likely a read error, given that the CDR3 carries no conserved phenylalanine or tryptophan at its end. V is TRBV20-1 and J is TRBJ2-3; TRBD2 agrees at 8 bases. The CDR3 has 16 residues. The trim removed 3 bases at V and 2 bases at J, leaving 10 bases unmatched. In germline, CDR1 is DFQATT, CDR2 SNEGSKA (reference sequence). CDR3 sequence (DNA): TGCAGTGCTAGTCTGACTAGCGATGATTTCACAGATACGCAGTATCTT. Its protein is CSASLTSDDFTDTQYL.

This clonotype has a count of ten or more. V is TRBV27 and J is TRBJ1-4; possibly TRBD1 for D (5 bases). Trimming took 2 bases from V and 0 from J, leaving 7 bases between them. The CDR3 totals 15 residues. CDR1 and CDR2 (germline): MNHEY, SMNVEV (reference sequence). The CDR3 protein is CASSLQGTTNEKLFF. CDR3 nucleotides: TGTGCCAGCAGTTTACAGGGAACAACTAATGAAAAACTGTTTTTT. Complete variable domain (other parts from reference TRBV27 and TRBJ1-4): EAQVTQNPRYLITVTGKKLTVTCSQNMNHEYMSWYRQDPGLGLRQIYYSMNVEVTDKGDVPEGYKVSRKEKRNFPLILESPSPNQTSLYFCASSLQGTTNEKLFFGSGTQLSVL.

The J gene is TRBJ2-1, the V gene TRBV30, with D unresolved. CDR3 length equals 11 residues. Germline V gives CDR1 GTSNPN, CDR2 SVGIG (reference sequence). V was cut by 3 bases and J by 7 bases, with 7 bases left in between. For the CDR3, the DNA is TGTGCCTGGAGCTTCCCTAATGAGCAGTTCTTC. The encoded protein is CAWSFPNEQFF. The variable domain in full, completed from reference TRBV30 and TRBJ2-1, reads SQTIHQWPATLVQPVGSPLSLECTVEGTSNPNLYWYRQAAGRGLQLLFYSVGIGQISSEVPQNLSASRPQDRQFILSSKKLLLSDSGFYLCAWSFPNEQFFGPGTRLTVL.